This entry concerns a single T cell receptor (beta chain). The data were taken from a study of technical replicates of blood from a handful of donors. Looked up from germline, CDR1 is SEHNR and CDR2 is FQNEAQ (reference sequence). V lost 2 bases to trimming and J lost 7 bases, with 14 bases between them. This CDR3 has 14 amino acids. TCRdb's copy holds only in-frame clones and misses some; the assay was immunoSEQ multiplex PCR. Among 25,000 to 40,000 clones listed, around 90% were seen once. This receptor was obtained from a human donor in good health. Some clones in this sample may be carry-over from other donors' samples. This chain links TRBV7-9 with TRBJ1-1, with D perhaps TRBD1 (6 bases). The sequencing sample was made of PBMCs. DNA for the CDR3: TGTGCCAGCAGCTTATCGACAGGCCCGGGTGAAGCTTTCTTT. This codes for CASSLSTGPGEAFF.